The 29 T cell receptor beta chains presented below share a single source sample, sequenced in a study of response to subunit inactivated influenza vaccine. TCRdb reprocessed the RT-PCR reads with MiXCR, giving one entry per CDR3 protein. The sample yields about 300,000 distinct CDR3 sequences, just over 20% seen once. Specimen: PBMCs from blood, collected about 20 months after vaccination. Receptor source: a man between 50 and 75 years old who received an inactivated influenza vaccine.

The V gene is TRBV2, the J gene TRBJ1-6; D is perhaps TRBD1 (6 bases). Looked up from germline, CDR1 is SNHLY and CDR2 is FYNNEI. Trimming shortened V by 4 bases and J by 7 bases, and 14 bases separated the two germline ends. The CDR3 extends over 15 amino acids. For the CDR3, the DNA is TGTGCCAGCAGTGTTGGGGGCGCAGGAAATTCACCCCTCCACTTT. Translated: CASSVGGAGNSPLHF.

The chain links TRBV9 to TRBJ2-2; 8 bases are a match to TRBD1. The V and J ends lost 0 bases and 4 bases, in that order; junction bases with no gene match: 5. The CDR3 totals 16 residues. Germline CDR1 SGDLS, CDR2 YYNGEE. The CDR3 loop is CASSVDPGTGTGELFF. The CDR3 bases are TGTGCCAGCAGCGTAGACCCCGGGACAGGCACCGGGGAGCTGTTTTTT. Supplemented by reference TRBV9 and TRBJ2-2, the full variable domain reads DSGVTQTPKHLITATGQRVTLRCSPRSGDLSVYWYQQSLDQGLQFLIQYYNGEERAKGNILERFSAQQFPDLHSELNLSSLELGDSALYFCASSVDPGTGTGELFFGEGSRLTVL.

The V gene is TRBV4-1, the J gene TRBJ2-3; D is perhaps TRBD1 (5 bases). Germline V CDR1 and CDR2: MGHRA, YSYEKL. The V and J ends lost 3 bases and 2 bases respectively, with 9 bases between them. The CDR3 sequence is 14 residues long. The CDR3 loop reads CASSQHRYTDTQYF. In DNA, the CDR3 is TGCGCCAGCAGCCAGCACAGGTACACAGATACGCAGTATTTT.

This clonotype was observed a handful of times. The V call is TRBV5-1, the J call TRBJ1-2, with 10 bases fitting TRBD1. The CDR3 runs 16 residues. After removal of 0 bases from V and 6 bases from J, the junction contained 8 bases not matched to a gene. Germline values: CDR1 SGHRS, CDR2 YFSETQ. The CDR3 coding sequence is TGCGCCAGCAGCTTGGGCCAGACAGGGGGCGCGGATGGCTACACCTTC. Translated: CASSLGQTGGADGYTF.

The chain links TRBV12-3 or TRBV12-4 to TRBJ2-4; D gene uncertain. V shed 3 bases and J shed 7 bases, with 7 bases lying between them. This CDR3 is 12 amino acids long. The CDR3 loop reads CASSFQENIQYF. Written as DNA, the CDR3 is TGTGCCAGCAGTTTCCAGGAGAACATTCAGTACTTC.

The CDR3 DNA reads TGTGCCACCAGTGATGCTAGGACAGGTCACAATGAGCAGTTCTTC. This gives the protein CATSDARTGHNEQFF. J is TRBJ2-1 and V is TRBV24-1; 7 positions agree with TRBD1. The V gene's germline CDR1 is KGHDR and CDR2 SFDVKD. With 3 bases clipped from V and 5 bases from J, the junction kept 6 bases outside the gene matches. The CDR3 consists of 15 residues.

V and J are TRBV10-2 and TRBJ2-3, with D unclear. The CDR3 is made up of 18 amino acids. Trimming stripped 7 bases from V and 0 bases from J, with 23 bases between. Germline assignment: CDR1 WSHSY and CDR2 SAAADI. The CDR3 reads CASTLAVTSSASTDTQYF. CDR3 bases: TGCGCCAGCACCCTTGCGGTAACCTCAAGTGCTAGCACAGATACGCAGTATTTT.

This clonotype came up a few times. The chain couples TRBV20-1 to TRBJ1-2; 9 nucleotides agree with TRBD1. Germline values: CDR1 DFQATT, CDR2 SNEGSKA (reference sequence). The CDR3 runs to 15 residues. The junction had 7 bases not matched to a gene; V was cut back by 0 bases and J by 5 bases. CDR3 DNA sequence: TGCAGTGCTAGAGATCCACAGGGGGCAGGGTATGGCTACACCTTC. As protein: CSARDPQGAGYGYTF.

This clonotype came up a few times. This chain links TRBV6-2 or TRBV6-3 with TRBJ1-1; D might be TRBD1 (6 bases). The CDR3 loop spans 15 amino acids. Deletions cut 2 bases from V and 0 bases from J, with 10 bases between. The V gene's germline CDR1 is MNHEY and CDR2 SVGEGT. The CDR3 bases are TGTGCCAGCAGTTACAGGCAGGGGTTGAACACTGAAGCTTTCTTT. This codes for CASSYRQGLNTEAFF.

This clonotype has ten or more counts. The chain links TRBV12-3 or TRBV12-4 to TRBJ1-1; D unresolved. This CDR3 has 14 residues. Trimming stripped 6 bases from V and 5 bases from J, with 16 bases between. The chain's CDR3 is CASSPPPVPTEAFF. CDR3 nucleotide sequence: TGTGCCAGCAGCCCCCCCCCAGTCCCAACTGAAGCTTTCTTT.

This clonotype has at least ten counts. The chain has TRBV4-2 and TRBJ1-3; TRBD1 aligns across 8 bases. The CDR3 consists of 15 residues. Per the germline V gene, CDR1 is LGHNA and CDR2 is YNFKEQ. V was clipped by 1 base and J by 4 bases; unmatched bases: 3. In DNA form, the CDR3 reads TGTGCCAGCAGCCAAGGCAGGGGGCTCGGAAACACCATATATTTT. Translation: CASSQGRGLGNTIYF.

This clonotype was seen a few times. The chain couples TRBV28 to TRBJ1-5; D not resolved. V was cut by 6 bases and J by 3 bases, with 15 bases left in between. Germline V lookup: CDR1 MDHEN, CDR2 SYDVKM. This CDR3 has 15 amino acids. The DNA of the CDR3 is TGTGCCAGCAGCCCGGGTGGCACCCTCAATCAGCCCCAGCATTTT. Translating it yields CASSPGGTLNQPQHF. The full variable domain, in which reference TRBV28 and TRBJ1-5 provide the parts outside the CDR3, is DVKVTQSSRYLVKRTGEKVFLECVQDMDHENMFWYRQDPGLGLRLIYFSYDVKMKEKGDIPEGYSVSREKKERFSLILESASTNQTSMYLCASSPGGTLNQPQHFGDGTRLSIL.

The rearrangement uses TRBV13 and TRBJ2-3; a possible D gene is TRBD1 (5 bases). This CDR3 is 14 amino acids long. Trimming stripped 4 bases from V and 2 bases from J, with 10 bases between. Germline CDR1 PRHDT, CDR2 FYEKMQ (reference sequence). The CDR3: CASSSGHHTDTQYF. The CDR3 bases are TGTGCCAGCAGCTCCGGACACCACACAGATACGCAGTATTTT.

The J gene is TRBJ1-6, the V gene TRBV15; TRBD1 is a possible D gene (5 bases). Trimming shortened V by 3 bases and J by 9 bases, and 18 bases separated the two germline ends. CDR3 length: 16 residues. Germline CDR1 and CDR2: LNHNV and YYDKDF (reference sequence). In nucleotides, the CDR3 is TGTGCCACCAGCAGTGATAGATGGGGGGATAGTTCACCCCTCCACTTT. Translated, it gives CATSSDRWGDSSPLHF. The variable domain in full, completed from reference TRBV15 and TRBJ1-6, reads DAMVIQNPRYQVTQFGKPVTLSCSQTLNHNVMYWYQQKSSQAPKLLFHYYDKDFNNEADTPDNFQSRRPNTSFCFLDIRSPGLGDTAMYLCATSSDRWGDSSPLHFGNGTRLTVT.

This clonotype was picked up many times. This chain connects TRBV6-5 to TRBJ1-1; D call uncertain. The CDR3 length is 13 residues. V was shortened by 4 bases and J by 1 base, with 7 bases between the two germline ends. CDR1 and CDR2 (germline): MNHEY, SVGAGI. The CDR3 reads CASSLSENTEAFF. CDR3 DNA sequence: TGTGCCAGCAGTTTATCCGAGAACACTGAAGCTTTCTTT.

This CDR3 is CASSQGRVQPQHF. CDR3 bases: TGCGCCAGCAGCCAAGGACGGGTCCAGCCCCAGCATTTT. The chain employs TRBV4-1 and TRBJ1-5; D gene uncertain. CDR1 and CDR2 from the germline V gene are MGHRA and YSYEKL. Trimming pared 1 base from V and 7 bases from J, leaving 8 bases between. CDR3 size: 13 residues.

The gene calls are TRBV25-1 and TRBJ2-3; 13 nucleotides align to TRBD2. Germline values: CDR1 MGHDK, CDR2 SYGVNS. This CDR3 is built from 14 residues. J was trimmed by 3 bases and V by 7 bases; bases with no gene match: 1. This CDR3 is CASKTSGRTDTQYF. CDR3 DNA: TGTGCCAGCAAGACTAGCGGGAGGACAGATACGCAGTATTTT. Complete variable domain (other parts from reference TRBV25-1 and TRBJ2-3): EADIYQTPRYLVIGTGKKITLECSQTMGHDKMYWYQQDPGMELHLIHYSYGVNSTEKGDLSSESTVSRIRTEHFPLTLESARPSHTSQYLCASKTSGRTDTQYFGPGTRLTVL.

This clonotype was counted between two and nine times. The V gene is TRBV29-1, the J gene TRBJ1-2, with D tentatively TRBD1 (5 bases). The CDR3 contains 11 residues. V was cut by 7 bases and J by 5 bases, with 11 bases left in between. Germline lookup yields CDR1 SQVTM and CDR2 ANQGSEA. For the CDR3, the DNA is TGCAGCGGCGGGGCGGATTATGGCTACACCTTC. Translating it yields CSGGADYGYTF.

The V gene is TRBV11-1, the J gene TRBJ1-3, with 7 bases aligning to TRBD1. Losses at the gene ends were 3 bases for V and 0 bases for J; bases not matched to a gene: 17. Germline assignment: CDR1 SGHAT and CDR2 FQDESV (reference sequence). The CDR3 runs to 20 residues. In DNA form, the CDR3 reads TGTGCCAGCAGCTTGCCACGGAGGACAGGTAGCCTGAGCTCTGGAAACACCATATATTTT. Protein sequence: CASSLPRRTGSLSSGNTIYF. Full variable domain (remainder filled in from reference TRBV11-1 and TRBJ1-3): EAEVAQSPRYKITEKSQAVAFWCDPISGHATLYWYRQILGQGPELLVQFQDESVVDDSQLPKDRFSAERLKGVDSTLKIQPAELGDSAMYLCASSLPRRTGSLSSGNTIYFGEGSWLTVV.

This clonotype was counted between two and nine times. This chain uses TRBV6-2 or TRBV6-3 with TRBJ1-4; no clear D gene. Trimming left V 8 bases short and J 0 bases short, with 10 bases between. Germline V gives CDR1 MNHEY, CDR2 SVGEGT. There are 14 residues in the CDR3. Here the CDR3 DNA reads TGTGCCAGCGGTTGGGGATCAACTAATGAAAAACTGTTTTTT. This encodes CASGWGSTNEKLFF.

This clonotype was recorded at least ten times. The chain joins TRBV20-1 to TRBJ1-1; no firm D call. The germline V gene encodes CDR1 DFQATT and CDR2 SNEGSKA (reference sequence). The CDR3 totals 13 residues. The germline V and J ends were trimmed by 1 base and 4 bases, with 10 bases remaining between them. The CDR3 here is CSARAWEGTEAFF. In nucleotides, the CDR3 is TGCAGTGCTAGAGCATGGGAGGGCACTGAAGCTTTCTTT.

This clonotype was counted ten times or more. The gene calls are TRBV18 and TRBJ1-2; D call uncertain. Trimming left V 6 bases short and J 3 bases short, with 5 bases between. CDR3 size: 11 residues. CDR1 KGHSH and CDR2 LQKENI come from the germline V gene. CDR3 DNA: TGTGCCAGCTCTCCCGACTATGGCTACACCTTC. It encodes CASSPDYGYTF.

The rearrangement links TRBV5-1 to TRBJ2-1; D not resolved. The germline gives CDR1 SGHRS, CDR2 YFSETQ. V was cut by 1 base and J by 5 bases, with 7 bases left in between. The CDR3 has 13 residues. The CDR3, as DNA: TGCGCCAGCAGCTTGTGGGTCGACAATGAGCAGTTCTTC. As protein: CASSLWVDNEQFF.

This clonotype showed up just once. For the CDR3, the DNA is TGTGCCAGCAGCTTACTGACAGGGTTAACTAACGAGCAGTACTTC. Its translation is CASSLLTGLTNEQYF. The V and J genes are TRBV7-9 and TRBJ2-7, with 7 bases lining up with TRBD1. J was trimmed by 5 bases and V by 2 bases; bases with no gene match: 9. This CDR3 is 15 amino acids long. The germline CDR1 and CDR2 sequences are SEHNR and FQNEAQ (reference sequence).

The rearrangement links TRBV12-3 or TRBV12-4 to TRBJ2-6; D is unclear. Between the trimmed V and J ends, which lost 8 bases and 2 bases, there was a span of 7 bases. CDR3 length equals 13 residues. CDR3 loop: CASGQAGANVLTF. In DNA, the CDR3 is TGTGCCAGCGGGCAGGCTGGGGCCAACGTCCTGACTTTC.

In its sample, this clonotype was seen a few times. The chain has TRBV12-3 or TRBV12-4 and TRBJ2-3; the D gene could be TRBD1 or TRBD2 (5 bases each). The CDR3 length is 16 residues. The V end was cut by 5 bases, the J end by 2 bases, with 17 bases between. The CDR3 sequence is CASSLVRGRFTDTQYF. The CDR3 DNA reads TGTGCCAGCAGTCTCGTTCGGGGCCGATTCACAGATACGCAGTATTTT.

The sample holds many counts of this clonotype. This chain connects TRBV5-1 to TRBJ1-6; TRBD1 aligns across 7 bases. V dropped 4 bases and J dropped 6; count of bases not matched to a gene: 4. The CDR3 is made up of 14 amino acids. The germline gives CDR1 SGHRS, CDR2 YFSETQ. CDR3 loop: CASSRDSSNSPLHF. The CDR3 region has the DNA TGCGCCAGCAGCCGGGACAGTAGTAATTCACCCCTCCACTTT.

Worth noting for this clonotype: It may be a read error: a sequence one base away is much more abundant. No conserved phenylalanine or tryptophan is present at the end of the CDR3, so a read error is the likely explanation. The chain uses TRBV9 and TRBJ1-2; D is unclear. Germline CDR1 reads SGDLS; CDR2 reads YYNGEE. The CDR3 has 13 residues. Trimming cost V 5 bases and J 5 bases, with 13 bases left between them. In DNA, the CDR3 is TGTGCCAGCAGATCGGAGGCAGTTTATGGCTACACCTAC. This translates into CASRSEAVYGYTY.

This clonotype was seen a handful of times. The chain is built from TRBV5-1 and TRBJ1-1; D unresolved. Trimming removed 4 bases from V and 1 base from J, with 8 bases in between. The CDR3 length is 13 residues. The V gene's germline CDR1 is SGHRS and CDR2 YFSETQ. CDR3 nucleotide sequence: TGCGCCAGCAGCCCGTCAGAGAACACTGAAGCTTTCTTT. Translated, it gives CASSPSENTEAFF.